What follows are 2 T cell receptor beta chains derived from one specimen sequenced in a study of chemoradiotherapy in HPV16-positive cancers. Profiled with immunoSEQ multiplex PCR; TCRdb holds only in-frame clones, not every one. The sample lists thousands of clones, around four fifths occurring once. This specimen was collected from a patient who underwent chemoradiotherapy. All receptors come from a human donor with HPV-associated anogenital cancer.

This clone came up a few times. The chain employs TRBV4-1 and TRBJ1-1; D is possibly TRBD1 (6 bases). Trimming shortened V by 4 bases and J by 1 base, and 13 bases separated the two germline ends. This CDR3 is 15 amino acids long. Looked up from germline, CDR1 is MGHRA and CDR2 is YSYEKL. The CDR3 DNA sequence: TGCGCCAGCAGCCCAGGGACCAGGGGGAACACTGAAGCTTTCTTT. Its translation is CASSPGTRGNTEAFF.

This chain uses TRBV6-5 with TRBJ1-4, with 7 bases lining up with TRBD1. V trimming: 6 bases; J trimming: 14 bases; junction bases outside the gene matches: 12. Germline assignment: CDR1 MNHEY and CDR2 SVGAGI. The CDR3 runs 13 residues. CDR3 sequence reads: CASSNEKTGSLFF. CDR3 bases: TGTGCCAGCAGCAACGAGAAGACAGGGTCCCTGTTTTTT.